This TCR beta chain was identified during a study of T cells in Graves' hyperthyroidism and ophthalmopathy. This CDR3 region has 15 residues. Trimming took 2 bases from V and 5 from J, leaving 12 bases between them. CDR1 and CDR2 (germline): SGHAT, FQNNGV. Researchers took RNA transcripts and amplified the TCR beta CDR3 regions from them. HTBI primers were used for first-round RT-PCR of the TCR CDR3. One entry per CDR3 protein results from TCRdb running MiXCR on the multiplex PCR reads. Of 350,000 to 400,000 distinct CDR3 sequences in the sample, about 15% were seen once. This clonotype has ten or more counts.

Sample: blood. The clonotype was recovered from a woman between 25 and 40 years old with Graves' hyperthyroidism. The genes are TRBV11-2 and TRBJ1-4; the D is unclear. The CDR3 bases are TGTGCCAGCAGCTTACTTGGGAGCCAGAATGAAAAACTGTTTTTT. Translation: CASSLLGSQNEKLFF.